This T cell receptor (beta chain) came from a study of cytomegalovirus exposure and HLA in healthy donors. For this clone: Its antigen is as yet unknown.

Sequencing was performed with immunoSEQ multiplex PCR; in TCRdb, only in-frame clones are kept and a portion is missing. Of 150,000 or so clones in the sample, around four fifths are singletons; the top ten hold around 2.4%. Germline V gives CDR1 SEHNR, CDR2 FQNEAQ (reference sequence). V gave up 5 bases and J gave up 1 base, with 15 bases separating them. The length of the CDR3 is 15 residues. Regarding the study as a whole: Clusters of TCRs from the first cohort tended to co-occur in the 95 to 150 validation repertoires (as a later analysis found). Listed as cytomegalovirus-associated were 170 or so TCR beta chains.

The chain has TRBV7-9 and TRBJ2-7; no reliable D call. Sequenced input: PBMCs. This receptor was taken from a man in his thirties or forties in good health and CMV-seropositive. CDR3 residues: CASSPSPSGSYEQYF. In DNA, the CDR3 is TGTGCCAGCAGCCCCTCTCCGTCCGGGTCCTACGAGCAGTACTTC.